This T cell receptor beta chain comes out of a study of blood T cell repertoires in COVID-19. In the study overall: Cohort 3 recovery required two negative PCRs, clearance, or symptom resolution.

Study members were between about 18 and 100 years old and lived in 25 or so US regions. Per the study methods: Reference gene primer amplification gave nucleated cell count estimates. Sequencing was performed with immunoSEQ multiplex PCR; in TCRdb, only in-frame clones are kept and a portion is missing. For V, J and clone size, that table is used; D and trimming come from the DNA. Of some 180,000 clones listed, about 85% are singletons. This TCR came from a woman in her forties in a cohort exposed to, infected with or recovered from COVID-19 (not recorded which). Sequencing was done on a sample of PBMCs or T cells enriched from blood (not recorded which).

CDR3: CASSSGTSGSGELFF. CDR3 coding DNA: TGCGCCAGCAGCTCGGGGACTAGCGGGAGTGGGGAGCTGTTTTTT. The V call is TRBV5-1, the J call TRBJ2-2, with 14 bases aligning to TRBD2. The CDR3 contains 15 residues. The V and J ends lost 3 bases and 8 bases, in that order; junction bases with no gene match: 3. The germline gives CDR1 SGHRS, CDR2 YFSETQ.